This is a list of T cell receptor beta chains from one sample in a study of T cells in Graves' hyperthyroidism and ophthalmopathy. In TCRdb, the multiplex PCR reads were re-called with MiXCR into one record per CDR3 protein. The sample holds hundreds of thousands of distinct CDR3 sequences; about 16% are singletons and the top ten take 3% to 4%. Sequenced sample: blood. The receptors were gathered from a woman aged 25 to 39 with Graves' hyperthyroidism. Both conserved end residues are part of each CDR3. The order of the fields is D gene, V gene, J gene, clone size, CDR3 length, CDR3 protein. A D gene is named only where the DNA matches it firmly. Rows may omit the clone size; those that give it use once, few, many or a size class.

d_call: TRBD2
v_call: TRBV12-3/TRBV12-4
j_call: TRBJ2-3
clone_size: many
cdr3_length: 17
cdr3_aa: CASKPGRGSGRRDTQYF

d_call: .
v_call: TRBV19
j_call: TRBJ1-2
clone_size: .
cdr3_length: 13
cdr3_aa: CASTRAGQSGYTF

d_call: .
v_call: TRBV12-3/TRBV12-4
j_call: TRBJ2-1
clone_size: many
cdr3_length: 12
cdr3_aa: CASSTRAIEQFF

d_call: .
v_call: TRBV9
j_call: TRBJ2-2
clone_size: few
cdr3_length: 12
cdr3_aa: CASSVVRGELFF

d_call: .
v_call: TRBV11-3
j_call: TRBJ2-7
clone_size: many
cdr3_length: 12
cdr3_aa: CASSLLASEQYF

d_call: TRBD1
v_call: TRBV12-3/TRBV12-4
j_call: TRBJ1-5
clone_size: .
cdr3_length: 14
cdr3_aa: CASSSGTGSQPQHF

d_call: .
v_call: TRBV29-1
j_call: TRBJ2-3
clone_size: many
cdr3_length: 12
cdr3_aa: CSVEKWTDTQYF

d_call: .
v_call: TRBV7-9
j_call: TRBJ2-5
clone_size: few
cdr3_length: 13
cdr3_aa: CASSSKTEETQYF

d_call: .
v_call: TRBV9
j_call: TRBJ2-2
clone_size: few
cdr3_length: 16
cdr3_aa: CASSHTRIPNTGELFF

d_call: TRBD1
v_call: TRBV5-1
j_call: TRBJ2-7
clone_size: many
cdr3_length: 17
cdr3_aa: CASSLYPPGQGTYEQYF

d_call: .
v_call: TRBV28
j_call: TRBJ2-7
clone_size: many
cdr3_length: 16
cdr3_aa: CASSSRDWGSSYEQYF

d_call: .
v_call: TRBV27
j_call: TRBJ1-2
clone_size: few
cdr3_length: 15
cdr3_aa: CASSLSGGLGYGYTF

d_call: TRBD2
v_call: TRBV5-4
j_call: TRBJ2-1
clone_size: few
cdr3_length: 16
cdr3_aa: CASSPRGSGRTHEQFF

d_call: .
v_call: TRBV28
j_call: TRBJ1-1
clone_size: many
cdr3_length: 14
cdr3_aa: CASSLGDRHTEAFF

d_call: .
v_call: TRBV7-9
j_call: TRBJ1-2
clone_size: .
cdr3_length: 10
cdr3_aa: CATGGYGYTF

d_call: .
v_call: TRBV28
j_call: TRBJ1-1
clone_size: many
cdr3_length: 12
cdr3_aa: CASSLKGIGAFF

d_call: .
v_call: TRBV5-1
j_call: TRBJ2-1
clone_size: few
cdr3_length: 13
cdr3_aa: CASSLGIRDEQFF

d_call: .
v_call: TRBV3-1
j_call: TRBJ2-1
clone_size: few
cdr3_length: 12
cdr3_aa: CASSPSGTPQFF

d_call: .
v_call: TRBV5-1
j_call: TRBJ2-1
clone_size: many
cdr3_length: 15
cdr3_aa: CASYSAPPGLNEQFF

d_call: TRBD2
v_call: TRBV12-3/TRBV12-4
j_call: TRBJ2-7
clone_size: .
cdr3_length: 15
cdr3_aa: CASRIGTSGSYEQYF

d_call: TRBD2
v_call: TRBV11-3
j_call: TRBJ2-1
clone_size: many
cdr3_length: 14
cdr3_aa: CASSFSGRWNEQFF

d_call: TRBD1
v_call: TRBV6-1
j_call: TRBJ1-1
clone_size: many
cdr3_length: 13
cdr3_aa: CASRTGESTEAFF

d_call: .
v_call: TRBV20-1
j_call: TRBJ1-5
clone_size: few
cdr3_length: 12
cdr3_aa: CSAESSYQPQHF

d_call: .
v_call: TRBV20-1
j_call: TRBJ2-7
clone_size: .
cdr3_length: 13
cdr3_aa: CSAESRSNYEQYF

d_call: TRBD1
v_call: TRBV2
j_call: TRBJ1-3
clone_size: many
cdr3_length: 14
cdr3_aa: CASRREETGNTIYF

d_call: .
v_call: TRBV28
j_call: TRBJ2-5
clone_size: few
cdr3_length: 14
cdr3_aa: CASIRTEGQETQYF

d_call: .
v_call: TRBV7-2
j_call: TRBJ1-3
clone_size: .
cdr3_length: 13
cdr3_aa: CASSWGPGNTIYF